This is a list of T cell receptor beta chains from one sample in a study of radiotherapy plus CTLA-4 blockade in lung cancer. Sequenced by immunoSEQ multiplex PCR; TCRdb stores in-frame clones only, minus some. The table shows 100,000 or so clones, with around 81% occurring only once. The specimen comprised peripheral blood, sampled from a patient treated with radiotherapy plus ipilimumab. The receptors here all came from a human donor with non-small cell lung cancer that progressed on radiotherapy plus ipilimumab. CDR3s include the opening cysteine and the closing phenylalanine or tryptophan. A D gene is named only where the DNA matches it firmly. Clone size is shown for a subset of rows, as once, few, many or a class of expanded clone.

TRBV7-9	-	TRBJ1-3	-	TGTGCCAGCACGCCGGGAAACACCATATATTTT	CASTPGNTIYF
TRBV6-5	-	TRBJ1-2	-	TGTGCCAGCAGCCCTCCCCCGGCAGGGTTGAATGGCTACACCTTC	CASSPPPAGLNGYTF
TRBV6-5	-	TRBJ2-1	-	TGTGCCAGCAGAGATAGCCTTTCCTACAATGAGCAGTTCTTC	CASRDSLSYNEQFF
TRBV27	-	TRBJ2-1	-	TGTGCCAGCAGTTTAGACGGGCGGGGCAATGAGCAGTTCTTC	CASSLDGRGNEQFF
TRBV4-1	-	TRBJ2-3	once	TGCGCCAGCAGCCCGCCGGGGAGCACAGATACGCAGTATTTT	CASSPPGSTDTQYF
TRBV10-3	-	TRBJ1-6	-	TGTGCCATCAGTGCCCAGAATTCACCCCTCCACTTT	CAISAQNSPLHF
TRBV19	-	TRBJ1-5	once	TGTGCCAGTAGTATTATGCGGATTAGCAATCAGCCCCAGCATTTT	CASSIMRISNQPQHF
TRBV5-5	-	TRBJ1-5	few	TGTGCCAGCAGCTTGGATGTGGGTTCGCAGCCCCAGCATTTT	CASSLDVGSQPQHF
TRBV6-5	TRBD1	TRBJ2-5	-	TGTGCCAGCAGTTACTCAGGGGGCCGGGAGACCCAGTACTTC	CASSYSGGRETQYF
TRBV6-1	-	TRBJ2-5	-	TGTGCCAGCAGTGAATGGGGGGCGCTTGGAGAGACCCAGTACTTC	CASSEWGALGETQYF
TRBV28	-	TRBJ2-2	-	TGTGCCAGCAGTTTCACCGTAGGGGGTACCGGGGAGCTGTTTTTT	CASSFTVGGTGELFF
TRBV7-2	TRBD2	TRBJ2-7	-	TGTGCCAGCAGCTGGGGCGGGGGGGGCTTGGACGAGCAGTACTTC	CASSWGGGGLDEQYF
TRBV6-6	-	TRBJ1-2	-	TGTGCCAGCAGTTACCCGACACCGGGACTCCCGAGCACCTTC	CASSYPTPGLPSTF
TRBV4-1	TRBD1	TRBJ2-7	-	TGCGCCAGCAGCCAAGGGTGGGACAGGGCTTCCTACGAGCAGTACTTC	CASSQGWDRASYEQYF
TRBV7-2	TRBD2	TRBJ2-2	-	TGTGCCAGCAGCTTAGCTGGACTAGCGGTCACCGGGGAGCTGTTTTTT	CASSLAGLAVTGELFF
TRBV5-1	-	TRBJ1-5	-	TGCGCCAGCAGCTGGGGGTTGTCGAGCAATCAGCCCCAGCATTTT	CASSWGLSSNQPQHF
TRBV5-3	-	TRBJ1-5	-	TGTGCCAGAAGGCTGAGAAGAGGGGTGGAGGATCAGCCCCAGCATTTT	CARRLRRGVEDQPQHF
TRBV25-1	-	TRBJ2-3	-	TGTGCCAGCGCTACAGGGTCAGATACGCAGTATTTT	CASATGSDTQYF
TRBV4-2	-	TRBJ2-5	-	TGTGCCAGCCGTCACCTAGGCGGCGGTCAAGAGACCCAGTACTTC	CASRHLGGGQETQYF
TRBV10-3	-	TRBJ1-2	-	TGTGCCATCAGTGAAATGGACCGGCGGAGCTATGGCTACACCTTC	CAISEMDRRSYGYTF
TRBV19	TRBD1	TRBJ1-2	-	TGTGCCAGTAGTCTAAGGGACAGCTATGGCTACACCTTC	CASSLRDSYGYTF
TRBV6-5	TRBD1	TRBJ1-5	-	TGTGCCAGCAGACCAGGGGGGAATCAGCCCCAGCATTTT	CASRPGGNQPQHF
TRBV2	TRBD2	TRBJ2-3	-	TGTGCCAGCAGCCCGGGGTTTCGGGATCTAGCGGGAGGTCTCACAGATACGCAGTATTTT	CASSPGFRDLAGGLTDTQYF
TRBV5-1	-	TRBJ1-5	-	TGCGCCAGCAGCTTGGGAGGGGGCAATCAGCCCCAGCATTTT	CASSLGGGNQPQHF
TRBV7-6	-	TRBJ2-2	-	TGTGCCAGCAGCTTAGCGGTGGACACCGGGGAGCTGTTTTTT	CASSLAVDTGELFF
TRBV19	-	TRBJ1-6	-	TGTGCCAGTACTTCCAGCGGGGTTGGGAATTCACCCCTCCACTTT	CASTSSGVGNSPLHF
TRBV6-5	TRBD1	TRBJ2-7	-	TGTGCCAGCGGGAGGGACAGGGGACACGAGCAGTACTTC	CASGRDRGHEQYF
TRBV5-1	-	TRBJ1-6	few	TGCGCCAGCAGCTCTGAACTGGGGGGGGCTAATTCACCCCTCCACTTT	CASSSELGGANSPLHF
TRBV27	TRBD1	TRBJ2-6	-	TGTGCCAGCAGTTTAACAGGGGCTGGGGCCAACGTCCTGACTTTC	CASSLTGAGANVLTF
TRBV7-9	-	TRBJ1-6	-	TGTGCCAGCAGCCCGCCCGGGGGTAACGATAATTCACCCCTCCACTTT	CASSPPGGNDNSPLHF
TRBV28	-	TRBJ1-1	once	TGTGCCAGCAGTTGGAAACAGGGTAAAGATGAAGCTTTCTTT	CASSWKQGKDEAFF
TRBV2	TRBD1	TRBJ1-2	-	TGTGCCAGCAGGGGGACAGTTAACTATGGCTACACCTTC	CASRGTVNYGYTF
TRBV18	-	TRBJ2-3	few	TGTGCCAGCTCACCAATTGGGCAGGCGACGGCTCCGCAGTATTTT	CASSPIGQATAPQYF
TRBV5-4	-	TRBJ2-7	-	TGTGCCAGCAGCTTGGACATTAGGTTCTCCTACGAGCAGTACTTC	CASSLDIRFSYEQYF
TRBV5-4	-	TRBJ2-1	-	TGTGCCAGCGGGGGGGGAACGATCGGGACAATGCATGAGCAGTTCTTC	CASGGGTIGTMHEQFF
TRBV5-6	-	TRBJ2-5	once	TGTGCCAGCAGCGAAAAGGAGCGCCCGGTGCGTGAGACCCAGTACTTC	CASSEKERPVRETQYF
TRBV11-3	-	TRBJ2-7	-	TGTGCCAGCAGCTTAGATCAAGGTTCGGGAGAGCAGTACTTC	CASSLDQGSGEQYF
TRBV12-2	-	TRBJ2-3	-	TGTGCAAGTCGCTTAGGGACAGGGGAACCTGGTACGCAGTATTTT	CASRLGTGEPGTQYF
TRBV19	-	TRBJ1-2	-	TGTGCCAGTAGCCACAACACAGGGTTATATGGCTACACCTTC	CASSHNTGLYGYTF
TRBV5-1	-	TRBJ1-1	-	TGCGCCAGCAGCTTGGTGGCAGGGGCGAACACTGAAGCTTTCTTT	CASSLVAGANTEAFF
TRBV20-1	-	TRBJ2-7	few	TGCAGTGCTAGAGATAGGGGGCAGTACTTC	CSARDRGQYF
TRBV7-2	TRBD1	TRBJ2-2	-	TGTGCCAGCAGCTCGGACAGGGCCGGGGAGCTGTTTTTT	CASSSDRAGELFF
TRBV7-2	TRBD1	TRBJ2-7	-	TGTGCCAGCAGCAGAACAGGGGGCGCGGTAGCCTACGAGCAGTACTTC	CASSRTGGAVAYEQYF
TRBV7-2	TRBD2	TRBJ2-5	-	TGTGCCAGCAGCCCGAGATTAGCGGGCCACACTTGGGAGACCCAGTACTTC	CASSPRLAGHTWETQYF
TRBV11-3	-	TRBJ1-1	-	TGTGCCAGCAGCTTAGTCCCCCAGATGGGCACTGAAGCTTTCTTT	CASSLVPQMGTEAFF
TRBV30	TRBD2	TRBJ2-3	-	TGTGCCTGGAGTGTGGGACTAGCGGGAGGAAAGGATACGCAGTATTTT	CAWSVGLAGGKDTQYF